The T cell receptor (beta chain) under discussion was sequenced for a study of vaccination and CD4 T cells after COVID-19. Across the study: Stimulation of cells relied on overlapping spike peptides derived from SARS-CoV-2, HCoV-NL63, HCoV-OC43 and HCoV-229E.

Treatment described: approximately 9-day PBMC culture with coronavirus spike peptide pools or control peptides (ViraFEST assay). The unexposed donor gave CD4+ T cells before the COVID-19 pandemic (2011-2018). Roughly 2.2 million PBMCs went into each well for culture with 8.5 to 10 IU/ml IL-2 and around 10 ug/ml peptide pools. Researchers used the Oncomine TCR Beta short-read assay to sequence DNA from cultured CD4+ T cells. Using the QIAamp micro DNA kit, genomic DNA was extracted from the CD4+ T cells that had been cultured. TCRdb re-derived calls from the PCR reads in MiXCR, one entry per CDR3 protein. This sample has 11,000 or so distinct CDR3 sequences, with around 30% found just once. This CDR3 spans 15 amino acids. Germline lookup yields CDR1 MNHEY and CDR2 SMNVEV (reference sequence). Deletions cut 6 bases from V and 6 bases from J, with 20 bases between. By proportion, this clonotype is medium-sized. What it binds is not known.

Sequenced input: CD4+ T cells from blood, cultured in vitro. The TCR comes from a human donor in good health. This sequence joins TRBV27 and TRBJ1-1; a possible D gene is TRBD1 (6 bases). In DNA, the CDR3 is TGTGCCAGCAGGTGGAAGGGGGGCTGGCCCGCTGAAGCTTTCTTT. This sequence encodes CASRWKGGWPAEAFF.